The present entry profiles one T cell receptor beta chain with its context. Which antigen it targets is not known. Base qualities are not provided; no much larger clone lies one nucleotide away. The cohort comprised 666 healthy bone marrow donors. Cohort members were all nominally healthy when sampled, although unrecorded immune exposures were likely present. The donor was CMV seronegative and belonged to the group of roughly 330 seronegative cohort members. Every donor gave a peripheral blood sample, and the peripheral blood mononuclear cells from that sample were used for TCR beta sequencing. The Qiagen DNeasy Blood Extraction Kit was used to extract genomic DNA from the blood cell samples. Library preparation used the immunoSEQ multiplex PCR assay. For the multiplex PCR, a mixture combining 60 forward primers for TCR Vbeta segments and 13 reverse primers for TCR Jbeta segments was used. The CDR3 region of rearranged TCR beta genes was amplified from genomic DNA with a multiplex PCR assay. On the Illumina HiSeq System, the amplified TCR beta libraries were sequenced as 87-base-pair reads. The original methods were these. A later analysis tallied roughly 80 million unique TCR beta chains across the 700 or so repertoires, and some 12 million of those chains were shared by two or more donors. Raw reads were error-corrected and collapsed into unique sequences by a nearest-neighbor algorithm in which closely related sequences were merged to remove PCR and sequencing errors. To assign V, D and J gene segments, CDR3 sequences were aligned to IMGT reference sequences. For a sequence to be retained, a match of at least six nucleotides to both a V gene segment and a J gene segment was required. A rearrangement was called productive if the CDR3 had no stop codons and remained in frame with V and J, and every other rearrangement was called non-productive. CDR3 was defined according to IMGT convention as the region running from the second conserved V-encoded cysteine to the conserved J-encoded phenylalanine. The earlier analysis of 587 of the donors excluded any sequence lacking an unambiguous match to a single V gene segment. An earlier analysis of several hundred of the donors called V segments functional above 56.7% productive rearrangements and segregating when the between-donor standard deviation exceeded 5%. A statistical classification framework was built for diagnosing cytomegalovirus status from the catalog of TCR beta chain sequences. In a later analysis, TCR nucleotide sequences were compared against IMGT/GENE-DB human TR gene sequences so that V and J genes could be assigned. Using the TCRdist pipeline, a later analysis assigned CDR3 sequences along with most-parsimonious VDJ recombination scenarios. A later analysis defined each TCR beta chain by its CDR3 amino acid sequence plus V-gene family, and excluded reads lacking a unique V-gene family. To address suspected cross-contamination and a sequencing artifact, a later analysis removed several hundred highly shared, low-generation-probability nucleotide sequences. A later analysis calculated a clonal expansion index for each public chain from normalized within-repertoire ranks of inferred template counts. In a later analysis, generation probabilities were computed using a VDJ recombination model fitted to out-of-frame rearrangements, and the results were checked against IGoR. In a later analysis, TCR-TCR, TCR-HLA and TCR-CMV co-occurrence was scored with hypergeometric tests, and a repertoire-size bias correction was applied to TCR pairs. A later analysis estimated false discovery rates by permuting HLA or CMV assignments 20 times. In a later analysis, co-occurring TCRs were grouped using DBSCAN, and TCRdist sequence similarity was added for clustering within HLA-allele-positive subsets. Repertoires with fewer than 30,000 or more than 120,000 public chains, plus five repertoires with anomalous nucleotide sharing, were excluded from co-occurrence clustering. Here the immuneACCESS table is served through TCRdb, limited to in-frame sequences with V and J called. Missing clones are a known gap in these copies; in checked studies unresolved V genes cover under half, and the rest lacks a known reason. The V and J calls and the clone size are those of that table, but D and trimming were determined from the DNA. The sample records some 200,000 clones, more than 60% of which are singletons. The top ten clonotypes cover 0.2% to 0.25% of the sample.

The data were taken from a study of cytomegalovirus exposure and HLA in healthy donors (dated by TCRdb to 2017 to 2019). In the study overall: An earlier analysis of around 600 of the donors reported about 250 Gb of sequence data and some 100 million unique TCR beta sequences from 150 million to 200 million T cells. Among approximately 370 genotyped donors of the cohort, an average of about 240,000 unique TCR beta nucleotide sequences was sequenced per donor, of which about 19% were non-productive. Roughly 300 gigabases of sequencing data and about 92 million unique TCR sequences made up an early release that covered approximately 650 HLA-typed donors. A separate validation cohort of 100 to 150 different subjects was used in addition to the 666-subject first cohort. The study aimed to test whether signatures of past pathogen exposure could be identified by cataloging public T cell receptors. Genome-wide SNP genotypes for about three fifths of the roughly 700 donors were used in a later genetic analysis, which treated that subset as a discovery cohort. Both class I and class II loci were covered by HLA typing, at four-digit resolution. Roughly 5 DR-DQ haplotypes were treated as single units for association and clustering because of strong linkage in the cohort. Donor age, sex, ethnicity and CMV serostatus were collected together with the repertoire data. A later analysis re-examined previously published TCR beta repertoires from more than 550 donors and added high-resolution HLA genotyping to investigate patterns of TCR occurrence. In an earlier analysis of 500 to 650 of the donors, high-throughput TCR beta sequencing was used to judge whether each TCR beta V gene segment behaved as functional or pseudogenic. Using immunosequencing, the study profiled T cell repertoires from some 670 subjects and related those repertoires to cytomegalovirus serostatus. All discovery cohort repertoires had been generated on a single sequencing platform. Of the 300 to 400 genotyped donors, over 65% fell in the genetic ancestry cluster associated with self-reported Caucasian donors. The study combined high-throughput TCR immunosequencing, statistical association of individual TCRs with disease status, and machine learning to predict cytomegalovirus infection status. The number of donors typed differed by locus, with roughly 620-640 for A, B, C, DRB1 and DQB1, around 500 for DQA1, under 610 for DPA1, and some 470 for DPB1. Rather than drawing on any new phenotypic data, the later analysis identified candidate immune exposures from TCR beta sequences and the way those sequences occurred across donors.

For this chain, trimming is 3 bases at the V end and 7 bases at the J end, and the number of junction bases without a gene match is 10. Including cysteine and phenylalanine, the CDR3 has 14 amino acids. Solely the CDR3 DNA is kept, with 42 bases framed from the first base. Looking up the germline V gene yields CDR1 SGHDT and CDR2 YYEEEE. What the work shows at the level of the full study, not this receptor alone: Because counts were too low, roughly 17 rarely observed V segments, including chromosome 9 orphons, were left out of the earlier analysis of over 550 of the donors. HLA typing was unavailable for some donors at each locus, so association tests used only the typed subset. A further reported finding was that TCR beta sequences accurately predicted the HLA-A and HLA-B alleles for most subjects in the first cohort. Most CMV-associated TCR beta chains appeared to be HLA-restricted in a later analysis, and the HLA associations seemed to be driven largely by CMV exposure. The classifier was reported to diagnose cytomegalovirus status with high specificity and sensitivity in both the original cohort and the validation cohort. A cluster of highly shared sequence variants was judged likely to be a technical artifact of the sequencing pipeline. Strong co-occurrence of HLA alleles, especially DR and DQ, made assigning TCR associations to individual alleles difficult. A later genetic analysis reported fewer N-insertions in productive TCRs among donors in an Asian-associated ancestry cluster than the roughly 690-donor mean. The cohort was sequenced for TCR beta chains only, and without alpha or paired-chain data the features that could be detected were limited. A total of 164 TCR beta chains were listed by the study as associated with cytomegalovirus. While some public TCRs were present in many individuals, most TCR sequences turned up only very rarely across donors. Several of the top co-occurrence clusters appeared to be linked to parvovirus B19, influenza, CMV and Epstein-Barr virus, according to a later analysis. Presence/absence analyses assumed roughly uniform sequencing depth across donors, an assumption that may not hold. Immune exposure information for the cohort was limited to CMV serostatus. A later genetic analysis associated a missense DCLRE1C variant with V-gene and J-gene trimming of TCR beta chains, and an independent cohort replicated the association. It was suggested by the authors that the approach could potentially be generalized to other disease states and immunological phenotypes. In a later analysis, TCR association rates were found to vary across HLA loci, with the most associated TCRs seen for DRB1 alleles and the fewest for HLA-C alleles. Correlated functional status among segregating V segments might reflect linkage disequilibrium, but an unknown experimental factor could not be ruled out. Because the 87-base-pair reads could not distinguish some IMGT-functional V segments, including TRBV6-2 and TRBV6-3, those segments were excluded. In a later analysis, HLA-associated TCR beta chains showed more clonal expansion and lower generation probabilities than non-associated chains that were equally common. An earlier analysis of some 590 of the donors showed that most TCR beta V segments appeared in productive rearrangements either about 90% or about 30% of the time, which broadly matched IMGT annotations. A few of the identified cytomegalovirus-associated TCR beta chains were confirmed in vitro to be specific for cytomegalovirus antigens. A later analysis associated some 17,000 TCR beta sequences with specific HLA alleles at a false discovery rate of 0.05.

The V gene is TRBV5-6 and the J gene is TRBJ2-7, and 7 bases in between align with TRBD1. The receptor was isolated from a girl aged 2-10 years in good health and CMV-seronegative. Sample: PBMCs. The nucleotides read TGTGCCAGCAGCTCAAACTTACAGGGGAAAGAGCAGTACTTC. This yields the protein CASSSNLQGKEQYF. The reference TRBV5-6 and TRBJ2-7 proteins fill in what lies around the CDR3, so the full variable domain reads DAGVTQSPTHLIKTRGQQVTLRCSPKSGHDTVSWYQQALGQGPQFIFQYYEEEERQRGNFPDRFSGHQFPNYSSELNVNALLLGDSALYLCASSSNLQGKEQYFGPGTRLTVT.